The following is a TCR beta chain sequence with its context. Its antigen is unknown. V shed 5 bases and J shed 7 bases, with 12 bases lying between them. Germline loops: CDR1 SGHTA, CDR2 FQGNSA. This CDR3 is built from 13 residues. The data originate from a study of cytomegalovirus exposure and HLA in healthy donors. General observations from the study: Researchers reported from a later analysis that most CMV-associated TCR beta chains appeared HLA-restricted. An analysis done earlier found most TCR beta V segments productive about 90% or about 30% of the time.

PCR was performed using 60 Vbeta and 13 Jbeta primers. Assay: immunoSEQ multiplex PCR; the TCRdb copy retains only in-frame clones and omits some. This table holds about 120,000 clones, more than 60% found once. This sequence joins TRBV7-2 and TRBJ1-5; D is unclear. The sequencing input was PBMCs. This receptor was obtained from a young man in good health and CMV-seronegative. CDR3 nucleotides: TGTGCCAGCAGCCCCCGGGGTGAACAGCCCCAGCATTTT. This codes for CASSPRGEQPQHF.